The clone carrying this T cell receptor (beta chain) was detected only once. The antigen is unknown. This could be a read error, since a much larger clone is one nucleotide away. The CDR3 is 13 amino acids. V lost 0 bases, J lost 5 bases, and 8 bases lay in between. Germline lookup yields CDR1 LNHNV and CDR2 YYDKDF (reference sequence). This entry is derived from a study of human T cells and chemical hapten exposure. Study-level points and caveats: A positive correlation with patch test score was shown by PT1 expanded TCR counts.

Indicated time point: pre-sensitization, week 0. Treatment indicated: therapeutic diphenylcyclopropenone sensitization with weekly scalp DPC. Investigators collected blood before applying each patch test. Per the original data handling: Ranging from roughly 23,224 to 700,000, TCR counts per sample had a median value of approximately 97,000. TCRdb reprocessed the RACE reads via MiXCR and lists one record per CDR3 protein. The V and J calls, along with clone size, are taken from TCRdb and not from the paper's own processing. The sample holds fewer than 300,000 distinct CDR3 sequences, roughly 8% seen once.

Sequencing used whole blood, obtained in connection with sensitization to the hapten diphenylcyclopropenone (DPC). This sequence originates from a man in his late teens or twenties with alopecia areata. Some clones in this sample may be carry-over from other donors' samples. The chain has TRBV15 and TRBJ2-7; D remains ambiguous. The CDR3 region has the DNA TGTGCCACCAGCAGAGATAGAACCCACGAGCAGTACGTC. Its protein is CATSRDRTHEQYV.